These 8 T cell receptor beta chains were all obtained from the same sample, sequenced in a study of Ad26.COV2.S vaccination and SARS-CoV-2 variants (dated by TCRdb to the early 2020s). The treatment or condition label corresponds to: roughly 19 received Ad26.COV2.S at low or high dose, single or two shots; 5 received placebo; per-sample allocation not given. For vaccine and placebo recipients, repertoires were sequenced using samples collected on day 63 after the first injection. Library construction relied on the immunoSEQ multiplex PCR assay. Sourced from immuneACCESS, this table was stored by TCRdb with only in-frame sequences that have V and J called. A share of the clones is absent; for the studies checked, an unresolved V gene accounts for under half, and the remainder has no known explanation. A total of about 480,000 clones appear in this sample, 87% of them only once. The ten largest clonotypes hold roughly 13% of the sample.

Source: peripheral blood, taken in a trial of Ad26.COV2.S vaccine versus placebo. The receptor source for this set is a person aged 18-60 years who received the Ad26.COV2.S COVID-19 vaccine or a placebo.

In its sample, this clone was seen once. The rearrangement uses TRBV7-2 and TRBJ2-1; TRBD2 matches 10 bases. CDR3 length equals 16 residues. The germline CDR1 and CDR2 sequences are SGHTA and FQGNSA. V dropped 1 base and J dropped 8; count of bases not matched to a gene: 8. CDR3 amino acids: CASSLGLAGVPHEQFF. In DNA form, the CDR3 reads TGTGCCAGCAGCTTAGGCCTAGCGGGAGTCCCCCATGAGCAGTTCTTC.

In nucleotides, the CDR3 is TGTGCCAGCAGTGTCAACGGGGGAGCGCACGAGCAGTACTTC. Translating it yields CASSVNGGAHEQYF. V gene TRBV6-4 combines with J gene TRBJ2-7; tentative D call: TRBD2 (6 bases). The CDR3 contains 14 residues. Trimming cost V 4 bases and J 5 bases, with 15 bases left between them. Germline CDR1 reads MRHNA; CDR2 reads SNTAGT.

The J gene is TRBJ1-5, the V gene TRBV24-1, with D hard to call. Between the trimmed V and J ends, which lost 3 bases and 6 bases, there was a span of 14 bases. The CDR3 runs 15 residues. CDR1 is KGHDR and CDR2 is SFDVKD in the germline V gene. The CDR3 DNA sequence: TGTGCCACCAGTGATAACAAGGGCCCTGGTCAGCCCCAGCATTTT. This codes for CATSDNKGPGQPQHF.

The V call is TRBV11-3, the J call TRBJ2-5; possible D gene TRBD2, 5 bases. The CDR3 is 14 residues long. Germline CDR1 and CDR2: SGHNT and YENEEA. Trimming left V 1 base short and J 7 bases short, with 13 bases between. CDR3 bases: TGTGCCAGCAGCTTAGGAACTGCCGGAGGGACCCAGTACTTC. Residues: CASSLGTAGGTQYF.

The genes are TRBV6-2 or TRBV6-3 and TRBJ2-2; 8 bases match TRBD2. V trimming: 5 bases; J trimming: 6 bases; junction bases outside the gene matches: 8. There are 15 residues in the CDR3. Germline values: CDR1 MNHEY, CDR2 SVGEGT. CDR3 nucleotides: TGTGCCAGCAGTATAAACCGGGGGGGCCCCGGGGAGCTGTTTTTT. Protein: CASSINRGGPGELFF.

Concerning this clone itself: Distinct nucleotide sequences in the sample also encode this CDR3. The chain couples TRBV5-1 to TRBJ2-2; 10 bases align to TRBD1. This CDR3 is built from 16 residues. Trimming at V came to 5 bases and at J to 5 bases, leaving 9 bases not matched to a gene. Germline CDR1 and CDR2: SGHRS and YFSETQ. The CDR3 protein is CASSRRLDRGTGELFF. The CDR3 coding sequence is TGCGCCAGCAGTCGACGCCTGGACAGGGGGACCGGGGAGCTGTTTTTT.

The chain carries TRBV20-1 and TRBJ1-1; no clear D. The germline V gene has CDR1 DFQATT and CDR2 SNEGSKA (reference sequence). V lost 4 bases and J lost 7, with 10 bases in between. The CDR3 has 11 amino acids. The CDR3 DNA reads as TGCAGTGCTACCTGGTGGGGTGAAGCTTTCTTT. This translates into CSATWWGEAFF.

The chain combines TRBV6-5 with TRBJ2-1; weak D call: TRBD2 (6 bases). The CDR3 sequence is 14 residues long. V was pared by 0 bases and J by 8 bases, with 11 bases between. The germline V gene encodes CDR1 MNHEY and CDR2 SVGAGI. CDR3 residues: CASSYSLASDEQFF. The DNA for the CDR3 is TGTGCCAGCAGTTACTCCCTAGCGAGCGATGAGCAGTTCTTC.